The TCR beta chain described here comes from a study of a mutant IDH1 vaccine in newly diagnosed glioma. A remark on this clone: Its specificity is not known.

The data were produced by immunoSEQ multiplex PCR, yet TCRdb's version contains in-frame clones alone and is incomplete. This sample has 40,000 to 55,000 clones, with approximately 80% found just once. The CDR3 sequence is 16 residues long. Germline values: CDR1 SGHVS, CDR2 FNYEAQ. J was trimmed by 4 bases and V by 5 bases; bases with no gene match: 8. The sample's time point: week 35, safety follow-up. Topical imiquimod was applied with each vaccine dose, which held 300 ug of mutant IDH1 20-mer peptide. This sample comprised PBMCs, obtained from a glioma patient whose treatment included an IDH1 peptide vaccine. This chain joins TRBV7-6 and TRBJ1-4, with 9 positions matching TRBD1. The sequence was collected from a man in his forties with glioma. Here the CDR3 reads CASSLRDRARNEKLFF. In DNA form, the CDR3 reads TGTGCCAGCAGCCTCCGGGACAGGGCCCGTAATGAAAAACTGTTTTTT.